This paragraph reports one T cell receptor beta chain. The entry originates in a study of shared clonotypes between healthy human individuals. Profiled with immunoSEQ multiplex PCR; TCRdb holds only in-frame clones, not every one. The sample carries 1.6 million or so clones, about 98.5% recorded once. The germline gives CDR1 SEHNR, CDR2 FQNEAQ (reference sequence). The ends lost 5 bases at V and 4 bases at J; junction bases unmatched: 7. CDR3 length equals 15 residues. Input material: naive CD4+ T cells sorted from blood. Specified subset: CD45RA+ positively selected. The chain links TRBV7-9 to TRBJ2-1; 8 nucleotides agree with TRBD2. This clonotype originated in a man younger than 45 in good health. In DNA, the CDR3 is TGTGCCAGCAGCCTCATAGCGGGGATGTACAATGAGCAGTTCTTC. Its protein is CASSLIAGMYNEQFF.